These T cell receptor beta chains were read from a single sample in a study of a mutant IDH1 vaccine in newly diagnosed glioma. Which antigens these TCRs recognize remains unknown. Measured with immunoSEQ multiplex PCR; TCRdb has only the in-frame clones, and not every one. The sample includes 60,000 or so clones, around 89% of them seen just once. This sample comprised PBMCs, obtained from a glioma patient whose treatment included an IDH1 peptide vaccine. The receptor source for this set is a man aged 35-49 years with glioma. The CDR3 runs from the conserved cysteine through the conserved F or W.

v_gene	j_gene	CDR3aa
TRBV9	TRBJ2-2	CASSPLRKAGELFF
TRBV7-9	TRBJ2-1	CASSSTYLGQVDEQFF
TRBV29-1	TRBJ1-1	CSVERLLADTEAFF
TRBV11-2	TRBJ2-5	CASSSQTSGGGTQYF
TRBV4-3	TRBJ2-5	CASSQDVSLGGRVPYF
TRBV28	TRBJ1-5	CASSKYLGQPQHF
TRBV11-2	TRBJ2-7	CASSLQYEQYF
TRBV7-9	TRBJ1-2	CASSLDYGYTF
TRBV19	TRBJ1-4	CASSGISLTNEKLFF
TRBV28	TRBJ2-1	CASSSSSGSSYNEQFF
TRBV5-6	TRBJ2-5	CASSHDRYQETQYF
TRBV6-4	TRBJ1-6	CASSEFLGQSSPLHF
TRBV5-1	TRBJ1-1	CASSDHSAEAFF
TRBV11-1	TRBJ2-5	CASSLEGGQAGQETQYF
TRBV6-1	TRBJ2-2	CASSDRGRTGELFF
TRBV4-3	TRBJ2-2	CASSLRTGTGELFF
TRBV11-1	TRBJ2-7	CASSSLSGRSSYEQYF
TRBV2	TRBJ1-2	CASSDRGRYYGYTF
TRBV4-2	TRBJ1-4	CASSHGTGEVANEKLFF
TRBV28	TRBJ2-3	CASSLAGIDTQYF